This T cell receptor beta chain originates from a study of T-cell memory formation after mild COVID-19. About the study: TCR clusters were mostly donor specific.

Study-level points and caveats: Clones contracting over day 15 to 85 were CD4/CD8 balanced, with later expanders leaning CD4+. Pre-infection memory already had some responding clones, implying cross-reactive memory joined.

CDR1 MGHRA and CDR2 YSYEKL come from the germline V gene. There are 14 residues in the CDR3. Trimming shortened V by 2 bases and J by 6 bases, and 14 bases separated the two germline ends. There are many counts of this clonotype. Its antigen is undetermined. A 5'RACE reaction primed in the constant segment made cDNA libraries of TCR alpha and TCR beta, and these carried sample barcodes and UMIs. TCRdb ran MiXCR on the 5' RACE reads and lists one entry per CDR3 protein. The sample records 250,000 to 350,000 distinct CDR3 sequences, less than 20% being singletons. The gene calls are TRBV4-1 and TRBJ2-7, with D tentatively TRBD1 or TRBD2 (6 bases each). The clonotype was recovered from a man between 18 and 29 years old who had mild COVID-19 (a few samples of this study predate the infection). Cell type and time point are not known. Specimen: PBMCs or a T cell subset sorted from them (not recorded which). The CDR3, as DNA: TGCGCCAGCAGCCAATTCGGGGGCCCTGGCGAGCAGTACTTC. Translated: CASSQFGGPGEQYF.